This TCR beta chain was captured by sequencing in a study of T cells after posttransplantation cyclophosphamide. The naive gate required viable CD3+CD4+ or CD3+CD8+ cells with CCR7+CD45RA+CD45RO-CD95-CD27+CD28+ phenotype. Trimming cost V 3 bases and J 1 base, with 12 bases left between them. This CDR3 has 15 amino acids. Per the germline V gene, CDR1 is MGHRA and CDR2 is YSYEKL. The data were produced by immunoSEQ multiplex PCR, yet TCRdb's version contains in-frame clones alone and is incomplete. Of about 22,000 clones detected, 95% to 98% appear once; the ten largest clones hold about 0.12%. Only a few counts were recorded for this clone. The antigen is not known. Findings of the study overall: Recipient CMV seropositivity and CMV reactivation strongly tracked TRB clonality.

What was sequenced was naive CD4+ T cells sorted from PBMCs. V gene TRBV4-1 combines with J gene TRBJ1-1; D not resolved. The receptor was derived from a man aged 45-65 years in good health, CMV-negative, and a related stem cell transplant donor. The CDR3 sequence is CASSHLGGRNTEAFF. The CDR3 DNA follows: TGCGCCAGCAGCCACCTGGGAGGGCGGAACACTGAAGCTTTCTTT.